The rows below give T cell receptor beta chains drawn from one sample of a study of blood T cell repertoires in COVID-19. Data came from immunoSEQ multiplex PCR; TCRdb stores just in-frame clones and leaves some out. The profile covers 540,000 or so clones, with roughly 89% appearing a single time and roughly 8% taken by the ten largest. Sequences were obtained from peripheral blood. Every receptor here comes from a woman aged 50 to 60 with COVID-19, enrolled during active disease. Both conserved end residues are part of each CDR3. Each record gives: D gene, J gene, V gene, clone size, CDR3 DNA, CDR3 protein. The D gene is left open where the match is weak. Not every row has a clone size; where given, it reads once, few, many or a size class.

- | TRBJ1-6 | TRBV6-6 | - | TGTGCCAGCGACAGTCTCTATAATTCACCCCTCCACTTT | CASDSLYNSPLHF
TRBD1 | TRBJ1-1 | TRBV10-2 | - | TGCGCCAGCAGTACAGGGGACACTGAAGCTTTCTTT | CASSTGDTEAFF
- | TRBJ1-1 | TRBV9 | - | TGTGCCAGCAGCGTTGACTTCAGGGTGAACACTGAAGCTTTCTTT | CASSVDFRVNTEAFF
TRBD1 | TRBJ1-4 | TRBV2 | - | TGTGCCACTCACAGGGGCAAGGAAAAACTGTTTTTT | CATHRGKEKLFF
- | TRBJ1-4 | TRBV24-1 | - | TGTGCCACCAGTGACCCGGGGAGGGTGGGCCCTAATGAAAAACTGTTTTTT | CATSDPGRVGPNEKLFF
- | TRBJ1-3 | TRBV30 | - | TGTGCCTGCCTCGGACACCCTGGGAACACCATATATTTT | CACLGHPGNTIYF
TRBD1 | TRBJ1-2 | TRBV20-1 | - | TGCAGTGCTAGTGACAGGGGGGTCAATGGCTACACCTTC | CSASDRGVNGYTF
TRBD1 | TRBJ2-3 | TRBV10-1 | - | TGCGCCAGCAGTGAGCCTTATTGGGACAGGGGCACAGATACGCAGTATTTT | CASSEPYWDRGTDTQYF
- | TRBJ2-5 | TRBV3-1/TRBV3-2 | - | TGTGCCAGCAGCCCAACCCCGGGGGGCTTGAAGACCCAGTACTTC | CASSPTPGGLKTQYF
TRBD2 | TRBJ2-2 | TRBV29-1 | - | TGCAGCACTTCGGGACTAGCGTGGACCGGGGAGCTGTTTTTT | CSTSGLAWTGELFF
TRBD1 | TRBJ1-2 | TRBV7-8 | once | TGTGCCAGCAGCCCATCAGGGGGCTATAACTATGGCTACACCTTC | CASSPSGGYNYGYTF
- | TRBJ1-5 | TRBV27 | - | TGTGCCAGCAGTTTATACCGGGGAGGCAATCAGCCCCAGCATTTT | CASSLYRGGNQPQHF
- | TRBJ2-1 | TRBV27 | once | TGTGCCAGCAGTGCCGGGACAAATGAGCAGTTCTTC | CASSAGTNEQFF
- | TRBJ2-6 | TRBV5-4 | once | TGTGCCAGCAGTACCCTGACAGTTGGGGCCAACGTCCTGACTTTC | CASSTLTVGANVLTF
TRBD1 | TRBJ1-6 | TRBV3-1/TRBV3-2 | - | TGTGCCAGCAGCCACGGACAGGGGTATAATTCACCCCTCCACTTT | CASSHGQGYNSPLHF
- | TRBJ2-1 | TRBV7-3 | - | TGTGCCAGCAGCTTACAAAGACGGTCGGGTGAGCAGTTCTTC | CASSLQRRSGEQFF
TRBD2 | TRBJ2-2 | TRBV3-1/TRBV3-2 | - | TGTGCCAGCAGCCGACTAGCGGGGGGCCCCAGGGAGCTGTTTTTT | CASSRLAGGPRELFF
TRBD1 | TRBJ1-3 | TRBV6-1 | few | TGTGCCAGCAGTGAAGCGGTGGGGCAGGGGGTAAACACCATATATTTT | CASSEAVGQGVNTIYF
- | TRBJ1-2 | TRBV19 | - | TGTGCCAGTTACACTAGGTCCCCCGAGAGCGGCTACACCTTC | CASYTRSPESGYTF
- | TRBJ1-2 | TRBV5-4 | few | TGTGCCAGCAGCTGGGGGCAGGGCTACACCTTC | CASSWGQGYTF
- | TRBJ2-3 | TRBV20-1 | - | TGCAGTGCTACGCTCGGGGATACGCAGTATTTT | CSATLGDTQYF
- | TRBJ2-7 | TRBV12-3/TRBV12-4 | once | TGTGCCAGCAGTTTAGCTGCGGGGTTCGAGCAGTACTTC | CASSLAAGFEQYF
TRBD2 | TRBJ2-5 | TRBV19 | - | TGTGCCAGTAGTACTAATTTAGCGGGGGGGATCAAGACCCAGTACTTC | CASSTNLAGGIKTQYF
- | TRBJ1-5 | TRBV6-2/TRBV6-3 | - | TGTGCCAGCAGTTACGGGGGGGTTACCCGCAATCAGCCCCAGCATTTT | CASSYGGVTRNQPQHF
- | TRBJ2-6 | TRBV11-2 | - | TGTGCCAGCAGCGTTCGAGTCTCTGGGGCCAACGTCCTGACTTTC | CASSVRVSGANVLTF
- | TRBJ1-4 | TRBV30 | - | TGTGCCTGGAGTGGAGAGGGAGGTAAACTGTTTTTT | CAWSGEGGKLFF
- | TRBJ1-1 | TRBV7-9 | - | TGTGCCAGCAGCCTCCGGGCTGAAGCTTTCTTT | CASSLRAEAFF
TRBD1 | TRBJ2-2 | TRBV5-5 | - | TGTGCCAGCAGCGTACAGGGGGCGTCGAACACCGGGGAGCTGTTTTTT | CASSVQGASNTGELFF
TRBD1 | TRBJ1-2 | TRBV5-6 | - | TGTGCCAGCACCCCAGGACAGGGATATGGCTACACCTTC | CASTPGQGYGYTF
- | TRBJ1-1 | TRBV9 | - | TGTGCCAGCAGCGCCACAGGGAAAACTGAAGCTTTCTTT | CASSATGKTEAFF
TRBD1 | TRBJ1-2 | TRBV5-1 | - | TGCGCCAGCAGCTTGGTAGGACAGGGTGTCTATGGCTACACCTTC | CASSLVGQGVYGYTF
TRBD1 | TRBJ1-2 | TRBV6-5 | - | TGTGCCAGCAGTCGGACAGGGTGGACCAACTATGGCTACACCTTC | CASSRTGWTNYGYTF
TRBD2 | TRBJ2-3 | TRBV27 | - | TGTGCCAGCAGCGAGCGGGGGGGCCGGTCAGATACGCAGTATTTT | CASSERGGRSDTQYF
- | TRBJ2-1 | TRBV30 | - | TGTGCCTGGAGTGTACCCTGGGCGGGTGAGCAGTTCTTC | CAWSVPWAGEQFF
TRBD1 | TRBJ2-4 | TRBV4-1 | few | TGCGCCAGCAGCCAGGGACAGGGAACAAACATTCAGTACTTC | CASSQGQGTNIQYF
- | TRBJ1-1 | TRBV11-2 | - | TGTGCCAGCAGCTTAGGGGTGAGGAGGGCTTTCTTT | CASSLGVRRAFF
- | TRBJ2-1 | TRBV9 | - | TGTGCCAGCAGCGTAGGACAGAACAATGAGCAGTTCTTC | CASSVGQNNEQFF
TRBD2 | TRBJ2-1 | TRBV30 | - | TGTGCCTGGAGTATAGGTCTAGCGGGGGGGCAAAATGAGCAGTTCTTC | CAWSIGLAGGQNEQFF
TRBD2 | TRBJ2-1 | TRBV19 | - | TGTGCCAGTAGTATTCGGCGCGGGGGGTACAATGAGCAGTTCTTC | CASSIRRGGYNEQFF
- | TRBJ1-2 | TRBV28 | - | TGTGCCAGCAGTTTGCGGGGGGTGGGGGGCTACACCTTC | CASSLRGVGGYTF